What follows are 25 T cell receptor beta chains derived from one specimen sequenced in a study of regulatory T cells in long-lasting Graves disease. Investigators prepared the TCR beta libraries by applying iRepertoire HTBI primers and Arm-PCR of CDR3 regions. TCRdb ran MiXCR on the multiplex PCR reads and lists one entry per CDR3 protein. The top ten hold roughly 25% of the sample, which has around 500,000 distinct CDR3 sequences, approximately 16% seen once. The time point denotes: newly diagnosed GD, antithyroid drugs for less than 3 months. Extracted PBMC RNA gave rise to the TCR library. The same specimen was also included in a second study, on T cells in Graves' hyperthyroidism and ophthalmopathy.

This material consisted of peripheral blood mononuclear cells (PBMCs), taken at new diagnosis, from a patient treated with antithyroid drugs. The receptors originated from a woman between 40 and 65 years old with Graves disease.

There are many counts of this clonotype. The V and J genes are TRBV19 and TRBJ1-1; D may be TRBD1 (6 bases). Looked up from germline, CDR1 is LNHDA and CDR2 is SQIVND (reference sequence). V shed 3 bases and J shed 2 bases, with 13 bases lying between them. The CDR3 totals 15 residues. CDR3 residues: CASSILDSHNTEAFF. The CDR3 DNA sequence: TGTGCCAGTAGTATCTTGGACAGTCATAACACTGAAGCTTTCTTT.

This clonotype was found a few times. The rearrangement joins TRBV6-5 to TRBJ2-5, with D perhaps being TRBD1 or TRBD2 (5 bases each). Germline V gene data show CDR1 as MNHEY and CDR2 as SVGAGI. CDR3 length: 15 residues. Trimming shortened V by 0 bases and J by 0 bases, and 8 bases separated the two germline ends. The CDR3 bases are TGTGCCAGCAGTTACTCCGGGACGCACCAAGAGACCCAGTACTTC. This codes for CASSYSGTHQETQYF.

V and J are TRBV4-2 and TRBJ1-5, with D unclear. V gave up 1 base and J gave up 5 bases, with 6 bases separating them. Germline V gene data show CDR1 as LGHNA and CDR2 as YNFKEQ. The CDR3 runs 13 residues. The CDR3 spells CASSQVLDQPQHF. The CDR3 nucleotides read TGTGCCAGCAGCCAAGTATTAGATCAGCCCCAGCATTTT.

Ten or more counts support this clonotype. The chain couples TRBV28 to TRBJ2-7; D remains unclear. The CDR3 extends over 14 amino acids. Per the germline V gene, CDR1 is MDHEN and CDR2 is SYDVKM. V lost 6 bases and J 2 bases, leaving 14 bases between the germline ends. CDR3 amino acids: CASSKVPVTYEQYF. Here the CDR3 DNA reads TGTGCCAGCAGCAAGGTCCCGGTAACCTACGAGCAGTACTTC.

This clonotype has a count of ten or more. This chain joins TRBV12-3 or TRBV12-4 and TRBJ2-7, with 10 bases fitting TRBD2. Trimming took 4 bases from V and 3 from J; bases not matched to a gene: 6. This CDR3 has 15 residues. CDR3 protein: CASSSGLADRYEQYF. In nucleotides, the CDR3 is TGTGCCAGCAGTTCTGGACTAGCGGATCGCTACGAGCAGTACTTC.

The chain is built from TRBV27 and TRBJ2-7; D uncertain. CDR3 length equals 15 residues. The ends were cut back, 1 base at V and 0 bases at J, with 10 bases in the middle. CDR1 and CDR2 (germline): MNHEY, SMNVEV (reference sequence). The CDR3 DNA is TGTGCCAGCAGTTTATTGGGGATGACCTCCTACGAGCAGTACTTC. As protein: CASSLLGMTSYEQYF.

The rearrangement joins TRBV2 to TRBJ1-2; D gene ambiguous. Trimming cost V 5 bases and J 5 bases, with 12 bases left between them. The CDR3 has 13 residues. From germline, CDR1 is SNHLY and CDR2 FYNNEI. The CDR3: CASSPGPIYGYTF. The CDR3 DNA sequence: TGTGCCAGCAGTCCGGGTCCTATTTATGGCTACACCTTC.

This clonotype was seen a few times. This sequence joins TRBV9 and TRBJ1-2, with 7 nucleotides matching TRBD1. The CDR3 spans 15 residues. The V gene's germline CDR1 is SGDLS and CDR2 YYNGEE. Losses at the gene ends were 0 bases for V and 5 bases for J; bases not matched to a gene: 7. CDR3 DNA: TGTGCCAGCAGCGTAGATGTGACAGGGAAGTATGGCTACACCTTC. It yields the protein CASSVDVTGKYGYTF.

This clonotype was seen at least ten times. V is TRBV28 and J is TRBJ1-2; D may be TRBD1 (5 bases). The CDR3 has 16 amino acids. Germline V gene data show CDR1 as MDHEN and CDR2 as SYDVKM. The V end was cut by 6 bases, the J end by 4 bases, with 21 bases between. The CDR3 sequence is CASSQNWGTESYGYTF. CDR3 bases: TGTGCCAGCAGCCAGAATTGGGGGACGGAGAGCTATGGCTACACCTTC.

This clonotype was detected a few times. The rearrangement uses TRBV6-9 and TRBJ1-3, with D maybe TRBD1 (5 bases). CDR1 is MNHGY, CDR2 SVAAGI, per germline. The CDR3 has 16 amino acids. Trimming took 3 bases from V and 8 from J, leaving 20 bases between them. CDR3 DNA sequence: TGTGCCAGCAGTTACGCCGGGGACGTCCTGTTGGACACCATATATTTT. It yields the protein CASSYAGDVLLDTIYF.

This clonotype showed up many times. The CDR3 loop is CASTFSLTGQGQETQYF. In DNA form, the CDR3 reads TGTGCCAGCACATTTTCTTTGACGGGACAGGGACAAGAGACCCAGTACTTC. V and J are TRBV2 and TRBJ2-5; TRBD1 aligns across 9 bases. The CDR3 contains 17 residues. The V and J ends lost 7 bases and 2 bases, in that order; junction bases with no gene match: 14. Germline CDR1 SNHLY, CDR2 FYNNEI.

The count of this clonotype is one. The gene calls are TRBV15 and TRBJ2-3; D possibly uses TRBD1 or TRBD2 (7 bases each). Deletions cut 6 bases from V and 0 bases from J, with 16 bases between. In germline, CDR1 is LNHNV, CDR2 YYDKDF (reference sequence). This CDR3 has 16 amino acids. The CDR3 is CATRGRQGGSTDTQYF. CDR3 in DNA: TGTGCCACCAGAGGACGACAGGGAGGGAGCACAGATACGCAGTATTTT.

The chain joins TRBV10-3 to TRBJ2-7, with 11 positions matching TRBD1. V lost 8 bases and J lost 2; bases outside the gene matches: 5. The V gene's germline CDR1 is ENHRY and CDR2 SYGVKD. The CDR3 loop spans 14 amino acids. Here the CDR3 reads CAIASGQGAYEQYF. CDR3 in DNA: TGTGCCATCGCTTCGGGACAGGGGGCCTACGAGCAGTACTTC.

Ten or more counts support this clonotype. The V and J genes are TRBV7-9 and TRBJ1-6, with 8 bases fitting TRBD1. V lost 5 bases, J lost 6 bases, and 9 bases stayed unmatched. The CDR3 runs to 16 residues. Germline CDR1 is SEHNR and CDR2 is FQNEAQ (reference sequence). This CDR3 reads CASSLGQGGSNSPLHF. The CDR3 DNA sequence: TGTGCCAGCAGCCTAGGACAGGGAGGTTCTAATTCACCCCTCCACTTT.

This clonotype turned up a few times. The V and J genes are TRBV6-5 and TRBJ1-1; the D gene is possibly TRBD1 (5 bases). V was cut by 0 bases and J by 7 bases, with 12 bases left in between. This CDR3 is built from 14 residues. CDR1 is MNHEY, CDR2 SVGAGI, per germline. CDR3 sequence reads: CASSYSWGTGEAFF. The DNA for the CDR3 is TGTGCCAGCAGTTACTCTTGGGGGACTGGTGAAGCTTTCTTT.

This chain joins TRBV19 and TRBJ1-2, with 7 bases lining up with TRBD1. Trimming cost V 8 bases and J 8 bases; bases outside gene matches: 8. Germline V gives CDR1 LNHDA, CDR2 SQIVND (reference sequence). The CDR3 runs 12 residues. The CDR3 DNA sequence: TGTGCCAGTTTGACTGACAGGGCGGGCTACACCTTC. It codes for CASLTDRAGYTF.

There are many counts of this clonotype. The chain recombines TRBV7-9 with TRBJ2-1; D is possibly TRBD1 (5 bases). The V gene's germline CDR1 is SEHNR and CDR2 FQNEAQ (reference sequence). V lost 1 base and J lost 10, with 17 bases in between. This CDR3 is 15 amino acids long. CDR3 nucleotide sequence: TGTGCCAGCAGCTTAGGATCTCAGGGCCAAAGGGAGCAGTTCTTC. This codes for CASSLGSQGQREQFF.

In its sample, this clonotype was seen many times. The V call is TRBV27, the J call TRBJ2-3; a weak D match, TRBD1 (5 bases). The CDR3 extends over 14 amino acids. Germline lookup yields CDR1 MNHEY and CDR2 SMNVEV (reference sequence). Trimming took 5 bases from V and 4 from J, leaving 13 bases between them. The DNA for the CDR3 is TGTGCCAGCAGTATGAGCAGGGATTCAGATACGCAGTATTTT. It encodes CASSMSRDSDTQYF.

This rearrangement joins TRBV7-8 to TRBJ2-7; D is unclear. This CDR3 region has 14 residues. Trimming took off 5 bases at V and 6 bases at J, with 17 bases between the two ends. CDR1 and CDR2 from the germline V gene are SGHVS and FQNEAQ. The CDR3 nucleotides read TGTGCCAGCAGCGGGTCTCTAGGGATTCTCGAGCAGTACTTC. Translation gives CASSGSLGILEQYF.

This clonotype was seen many times. CDR3 region: CASSTISGAGKQFF. CDR3 in DNA: TGTGCCAGCAGCACTATATCAGGGGCCGGGAAGCAGTTCTTC. V is TRBV7-9 and J is TRBJ2-1; possible D gene TRBD1, 6 bases. V lost 5 bases, J lost 11 bases, and 19 bases lay in between. This CDR3 has 14 residues. From germline, CDR1 is SEHNR and CDR2 FQNEAQ (reference sequence).

For the CDR3, the DNA is TGTGCCAGCAGCTTAACGGTCGGAAATGAGCAGTTCTTC. This sequence encodes CASSLTVGNEQFF. J is TRBJ2-1 and V is TRBV7-6; no clear D. Germline V gene data show CDR1 as SGHVS and CDR2 as FNYEAQ. The CDR3 is made up of 13 amino acids. Deletions cut 2 bases from V and 7 bases from J, with 9 bases between.

V gene TRBV4-2 combines with J gene TRBJ1-4; no clear D. Germline assignment: CDR1 LGHNA and CDR2 YNFKEQ. The CDR3 loop spans 13 amino acids. The ends were cut back, 4 bases at V and 4 bases at J, with 7 bases in the middle. CDR3 nucleotides: TGTGCCAGCAGCCCGGAAGTTAATGAAAAACTGTTTTTT. Protein product: CASSPEVNEKLFF.

Many counts were recorded for this clonotype. The gene calls are TRBV11-2 and TRBJ2-1; 7 nucleotides align to TRBD2. The CDR3 contains 14 residues. CDR1 and CDR2 from the germline V gene are SGHAT and FQNNGV. The J segment lost 7 bases and the V segment lost 5 bases, leaving 8 bases of the junction unmatched. The CDR3 here is CASSPQLARNEQFF. In DNA, the CDR3 is TGTGCCAGCAGCCCCCAACTAGCGAGAAATGAGCAGTTCTTC.

This clonotype was recorded a few times. The V call is TRBV4-1, the J call TRBJ1-4; the match to TRBD1 covers 7 bases. This CDR3 is built from 16 residues. Unmatched junction bases numbered 13, after V lost 4 bases and J lost 8 bases. CDR1 MGHRA and CDR2 YSYEKL come from the germline V gene. CDR3 in DNA: TGCGCCAGCAGCCTACGGGCCGGACAGGAGGTGGAAAAACTGTTTTTT. This gives the protein CASSLRAGQEVEKLFF.

This clonotype was counted between two and nine times. The chain links TRBV5-1 to TRBJ2-2; tentatively, D is TRBD1 (6 bases). The germline V gene encodes CDR1 SGHRS and CDR2 YFSETQ. Trimming removed 0 bases at V and 6 bases at J, with 15 bases between. The CDR3 contains 16 residues. CDR3 protein: CASSLANLGAPGELFF. CDR3 coding DNA: TGCGCCAGCAGCTTGGCCAATTTGGGGGCCCCCGGGGAGCTGTTTTTT.